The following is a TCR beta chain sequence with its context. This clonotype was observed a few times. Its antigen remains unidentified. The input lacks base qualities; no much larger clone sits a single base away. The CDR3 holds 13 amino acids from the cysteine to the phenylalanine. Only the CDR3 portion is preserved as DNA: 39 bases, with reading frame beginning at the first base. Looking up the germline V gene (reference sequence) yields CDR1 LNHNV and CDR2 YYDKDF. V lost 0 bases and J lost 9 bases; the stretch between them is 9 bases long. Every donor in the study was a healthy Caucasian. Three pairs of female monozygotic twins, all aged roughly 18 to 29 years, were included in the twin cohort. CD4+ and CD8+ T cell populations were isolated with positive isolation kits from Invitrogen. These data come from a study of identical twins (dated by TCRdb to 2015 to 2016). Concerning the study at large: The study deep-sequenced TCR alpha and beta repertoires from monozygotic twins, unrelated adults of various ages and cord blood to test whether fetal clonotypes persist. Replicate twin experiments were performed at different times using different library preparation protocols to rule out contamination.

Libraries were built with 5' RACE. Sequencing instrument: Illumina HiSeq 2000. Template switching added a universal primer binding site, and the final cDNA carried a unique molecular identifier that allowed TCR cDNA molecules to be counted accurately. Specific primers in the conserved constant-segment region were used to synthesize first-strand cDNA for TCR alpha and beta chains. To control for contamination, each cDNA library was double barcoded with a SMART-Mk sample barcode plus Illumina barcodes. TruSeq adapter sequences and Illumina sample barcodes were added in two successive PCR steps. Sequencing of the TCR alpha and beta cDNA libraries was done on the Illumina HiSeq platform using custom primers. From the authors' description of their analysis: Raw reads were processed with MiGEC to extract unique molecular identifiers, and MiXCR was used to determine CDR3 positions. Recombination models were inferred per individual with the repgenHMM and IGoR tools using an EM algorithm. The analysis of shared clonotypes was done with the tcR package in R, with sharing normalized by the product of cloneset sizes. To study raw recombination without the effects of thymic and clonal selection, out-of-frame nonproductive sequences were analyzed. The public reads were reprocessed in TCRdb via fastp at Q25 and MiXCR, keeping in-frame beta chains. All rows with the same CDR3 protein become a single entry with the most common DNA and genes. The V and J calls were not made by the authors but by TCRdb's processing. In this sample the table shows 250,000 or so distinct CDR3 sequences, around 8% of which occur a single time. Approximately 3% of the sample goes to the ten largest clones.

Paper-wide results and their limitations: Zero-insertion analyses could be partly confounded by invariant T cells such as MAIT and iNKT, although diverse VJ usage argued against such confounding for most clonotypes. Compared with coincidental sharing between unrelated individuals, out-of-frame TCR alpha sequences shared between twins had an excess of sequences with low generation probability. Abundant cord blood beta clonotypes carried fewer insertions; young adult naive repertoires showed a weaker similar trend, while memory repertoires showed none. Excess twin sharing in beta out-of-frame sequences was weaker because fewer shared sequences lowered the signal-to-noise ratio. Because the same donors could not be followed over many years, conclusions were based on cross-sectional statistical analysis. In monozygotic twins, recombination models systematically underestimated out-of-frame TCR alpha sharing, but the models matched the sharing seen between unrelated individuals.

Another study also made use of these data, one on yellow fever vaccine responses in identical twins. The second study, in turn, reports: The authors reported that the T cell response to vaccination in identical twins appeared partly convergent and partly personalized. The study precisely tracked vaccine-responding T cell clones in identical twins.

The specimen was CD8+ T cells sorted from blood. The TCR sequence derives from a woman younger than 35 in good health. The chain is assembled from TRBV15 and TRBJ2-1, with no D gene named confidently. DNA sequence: TGTGCCACCAGCAGAGATTCTGCCCGTGAGCAGTTCTTC. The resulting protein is CATSRDSAREQFF.